This entry lists 15 T cell receptor beta chains sequenced from one sample in a study of control samples from healthy donors and cancer patients. TCRdb keeps only in-frame clones here, not all; method: immunoSEQ multiplex PCR. The sample has 110,000 to 150,000 clones; about 89% are singletons. Material for sequencing was blood. These receptors all come from a man between 18 and 29 years old in good health.

V gene TRBV4-3 combines with J gene TRBJ2-5; 10 positions agree with TRBD2. Looked up from germline, CDR1 is LGHNA and CDR2 is YSLEER. The CDR3 totals 17 residues. Trimming at V came to 0 bases and at J to 5 bases, leaving 9 bases not matched to a gene. CDR3 coding DNA: TGCGCCAGCAGCCAAGATACCCGAGCGGGGGGGCTGGAGACCCAGTACTTC. The encoded protein is CASSQDTRAGGLETQYF.

This sequence joins TRBV2 and TRBJ1-6; D is uncertain. Germline V CDR1 and CDR2: SNHLY, FYNNEI. The CDR3 loop spans 15 amino acids. V lost 5 bases and J 7 bases, leaving 15 bases between the germline ends. CDR3: CASSHNPTLNSPLHF. The CDR3, as DNA: TGTGCCAGCAGTCACAACCCTACTTTGAATTCACCCCTCCACTTT.

This chain's CDR3 is CATSDRGDYGYTF. CDR3 DNA sequence: TGTGCCACCAGTGACAGGGGCGACTATGGCTACACCTTC. V and J are TRBV24-1 and TRBJ1-2, with D possibly TRBD1 on 6 matching bases. Trimming pared 4 bases from V and 3 bases from J, leaving 8 bases between. There are 13 residues in the CDR3. CDR1 and CDR2 from the germline V gene are KGHDR and SFDVKD.

The V and J genes are TRBV7-9 and TRBJ2-5; D remains ambiguous. This CDR3 region has 13 residues. V lost 2 bases to trimming and J lost 5 bases, with 9 bases between them. Per the germline V gene, CDR1 is SEHNR and CDR2 is FQNEAQ (reference sequence). The CDR3 DNA sequence: TGTGCCAGCAGCTTACGAGATTCGGAGACCCAGTACTTC. Residues: CASSLRDSETQYF.

V usage is TRBV3-1 (or the pseudogene TRBV3-2) and J usage is TRBJ1-2; D gene unclear. The germline CDR1 and CDR2 sequences are LGHDT and YNNKEL (reference sequence). The CDR3 has 14 residues. V dropped 1 base and J dropped 8 bases, with 14 bases sitting between them. Here the CDR3 reads CASSQAMATKGYTF. CDR3 bases: TGTGCCAGCAGCCAAGCAATGGCTACGAAAGGCTACACCTTC.

The CDR3: CASSGPRAEAFF. Written as DNA, the CDR3 is TGTGCCAGCTCGGGACCCCGAGCTGAAGCTTTCTTT. The chain combines TRBV18 with TRBJ1-1; possibly TRBD1 for D (5 bases). Trimming stripped 6 bases from V and 6 bases from J, with 11 bases between. Germline V gene data show CDR1 as KGHSH and CDR2 as LQKENI. The CDR3 is made up of 12 amino acids. Full variable domain (rest looked up from reference TRBV18 and TRBJ1-1): NAGVMQNPRHLVRRRGQEARLRCSPMKGHSHVYWYRQLPEEGLKFMVYLQKENIIDESGMPKERFSAEFPKEGPSILRIQQVVRGDSAAYFCASSGPRAEAFFGQGTRLTVV.

V gene TRBV19 combines with J gene TRBJ1-2; D unresolved. This CDR3 contains 16 residues. With 1 base removed from V and 1 base from J, the gap between germline ends came to 13 bases. Germline V gene lookup returns CDR1 LNHDA and CDR2 SQIVND (reference sequence). CDR3 bases: TGTGCCAGTAGTATAGTGGTTATTTGGGATAACTATGGCTACACCTTC. Protein: CASSIVVIWDNYGYTF. Together with reference TRBV19 and TRBJ1-2, the CDR3 gives the full variable domain: DGGITQSPKYLFRKEGQNVTLSCEQNLNHDAMYWYRQDPGQGLRLIYYSQIVNDFQKGDIAEGYSVSREKKESFPLTVTSAQKNPTAFYLCASSIVVIWDNYGYTFGSGTRLTVV.

The chain uses TRBV19 and TRBJ1-2, with 11 bases matching TRBD1. The J segment lost 4 bases and the V segment lost 6 bases, leaving 7 bases of the junction unmatched. Germline-derived CDR1 and CDR2 are LNHDA and SQIVND (reference sequence). The CDR3 consists of 15 residues. The CDR3 loop reads CASSRGQGGGYGYTF. The CDR3 DNA reads as TGTGCCAGTAGCCGGGGACAGGGGGGAGGCTATGGCTACACCTTC.

This clone was observed a handful of times. The V call is TRBV4-1, the J call TRBJ2-5, with 9 bases aligning to TRBD1. V shed 1 base and J 5 bases; nucleotides not matched to a gene: 8. The CDR3 is 16 residues long. CDR1 is MGHRA, CDR2 YSYEKL, per germline. The CDR3 here is CASSQVGQGFVETQYF. For the CDR3, the DNA is TGCGCCAGCAGCCAAGTGGGACAGGGTTTTGTGGAGACCCAGTACTTC.

The chain combines TRBV24-1 with TRBJ2-1, with a tentative D call TRBD1 (5 bases). The V end was cut by 3 bases, the J end by 5 bases, with 13 bases between. The CDR3 loop spans 15 amino acids. Germline V lookup: CDR1 KGHDR, CDR2 SFDVKD. CDR3 sequence reads: CATSDQTAPNNEQFF. CDR3 coding DNA: TGTGCCACCAGTGATCAGACAGCCCCTAACAATGAGCAGTTCTTC.

This clone came up once. The CDR3 DNA follows: TGCGCCAGCAGCCAAGATCAGGCAGGGGTAGGCTATGGCTACACCTTC. Translated: CASSQDQAGVGYGYTF. The chain combines TRBV4-1 with TRBJ1-2; TRBD1 might be the D (6 bases). The V end was cut by 0 bases, the J end by 4 bases, with 15 bases between. CDR1 is MGHRA and CDR2 is YSYEKL in the germline V gene. The CDR3 spans 16 residues.

This CDR3 is CASSTGASTDTQYF. CDR3 in DNA: TGTGCCAGCAGCACCGGTGCTAGCACAGATACGCAGTATTTT. This chain links TRBV11-2 with TRBJ2-3; D remains ambiguous. The CDR3 extends over 14 amino acids. V lost 5 bases and J 0 bases, leaving 9 bases between the germline ends. The V gene's germline CDR1 is SGHAT and CDR2 FQNNGV.

This chain links TRBV10-2 with TRBJ1-1, with D uncertain. This CDR3 has 13 amino acids. With 3 bases removed from V and 1 base from J, the gap between germline ends came to 6 bases. Germline V gives CDR1 WSHSY, CDR2 SAAADI. The chain's CDR3 is CASSEGGNTEAFF. The CDR3 region has the DNA TGCGCCAGCAGTGAAGGAGGGAACACTGAAGCTTTCTTT.

The chain joins TRBV6-2 or TRBV6-3 to TRBJ1-2; possibly TRBD1 for D (6 bases). The CDR3 is 17 amino acids. V was cut by 5 bases and J by 0 bases, with 19 bases left in between. Germline-derived CDR1 and CDR2 are MNHEY and SVGEGT. This chain's CDR3 is CASSLPNHGTSNYGYTF. The CDR3 DNA reads as TGTGCCAGCAGTCTACCGAATCACGGGACATCTAACTATGGCTACACCTTC.

This sequence joins TRBV5-1 and TRBJ1-4, with unresolved D. The CDR3 spans 15 residues. Per the germline V gene, CDR1 is SGHRS and CDR2 is YFSETQ. The V end lost 1 base, the J end lost 7 bases, and 14 bases lay between the germline ends. The CDR3 region has the DNA TGCGCCAGCAGCTTGAATTGGAGGGAGGGTGAAAAACTGTTTTTT. The encoded protein is CASSLNWREGEKLFF.